The sequence of this T cell receptor beta chain was determined in a study of blood T cell repertoires in COVID-19. The protocol was immunoSEQ multiplex PCR, while the TCRdb copy is restricted to in-frame clones and leaves out a portion. The sample yields over 200,000 clones, approximately 91% seen once. Between the trimmed V and J ends, which lost 3 bases and 2 bases, there was a span of 16 bases. This CDR3 contains 16 residues. From germline, CDR1 is SGHRS and CDR2 YFSETQ. The chain has TRBV5-1 and TRBJ2-3; perhaps TRBD2 as D (7 bases). The sample comprised peripheral blood. This clonotype was sampled from a woman aged 55 to 70 with acute or convalescent COVID-19. This CDR3 reads CASSSQGGGPTDTQYF. CDR3 nucleotide sequence: TGCGCCAGCAGCTCGCAAGGGGGGGGACCCACAGATACGCAGTATTTT.